This section outlines one T cell receptor beta chain sequence together with its context. This specimen comes from a study of blood T cell repertoires in COVID-19. Study information: Spain, Italy and the United States supplied samples that represented acute and convalescent COVID-19. PBMCs, B-cell-depleted T cells, or T cells provided the cDNA or gDNA that made up the material.

The Seattle patients joined while their infection was active and were tracked longitudinally afterward. Original methodology: The assay estimated nucleated cells by amplifying reference gene primers. Assay: immunoSEQ multiplex PCR; the TCRdb copy retains only in-frame clones and omits some. The DNA was the basis for D and trimming; V, J and clone size are from that table. The table lists just over 250,000 clones, 88% of them singletons. The origin of this receptor is a woman in her 70s with COVID-19, enrolled during active disease. What was sequenced was peripheral blood.

The CDR3: CASSIDRGTYYGYTF. The CDR3 DNA follows: TGTGCCAGTAGTATAGATCGGGGGACCTACTATGGCTACACCTTC. This sequence joins TRBV19 and TRBJ1-2; D possibly corresponds to TRBD1 (5 bases). This CDR3 is 15 amino acids long. V shed 0 bases and J shed 3 bases, with 11 bases lying between them. Germline V gene sequence: CDR1 LNHDA, CDR2 SQIVND (reference sequence).